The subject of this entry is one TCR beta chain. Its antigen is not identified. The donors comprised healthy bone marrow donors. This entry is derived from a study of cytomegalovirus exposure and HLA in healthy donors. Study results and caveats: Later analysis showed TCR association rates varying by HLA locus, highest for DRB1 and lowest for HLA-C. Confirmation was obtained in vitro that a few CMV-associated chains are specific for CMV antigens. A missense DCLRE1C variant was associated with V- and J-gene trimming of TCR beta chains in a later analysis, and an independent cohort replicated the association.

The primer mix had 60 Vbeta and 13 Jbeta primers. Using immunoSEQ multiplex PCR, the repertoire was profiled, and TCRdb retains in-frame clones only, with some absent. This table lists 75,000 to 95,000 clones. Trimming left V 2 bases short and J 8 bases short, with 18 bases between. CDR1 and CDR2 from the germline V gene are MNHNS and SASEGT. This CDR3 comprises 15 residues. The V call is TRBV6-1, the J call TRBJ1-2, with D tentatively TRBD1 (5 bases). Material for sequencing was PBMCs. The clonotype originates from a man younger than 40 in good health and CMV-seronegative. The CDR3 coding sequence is TGTGCCAGCAGTGAAAATCTGTGGGGCGGATGGGGCTACACCTTC. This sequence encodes CASSENLWGGWGYTF.